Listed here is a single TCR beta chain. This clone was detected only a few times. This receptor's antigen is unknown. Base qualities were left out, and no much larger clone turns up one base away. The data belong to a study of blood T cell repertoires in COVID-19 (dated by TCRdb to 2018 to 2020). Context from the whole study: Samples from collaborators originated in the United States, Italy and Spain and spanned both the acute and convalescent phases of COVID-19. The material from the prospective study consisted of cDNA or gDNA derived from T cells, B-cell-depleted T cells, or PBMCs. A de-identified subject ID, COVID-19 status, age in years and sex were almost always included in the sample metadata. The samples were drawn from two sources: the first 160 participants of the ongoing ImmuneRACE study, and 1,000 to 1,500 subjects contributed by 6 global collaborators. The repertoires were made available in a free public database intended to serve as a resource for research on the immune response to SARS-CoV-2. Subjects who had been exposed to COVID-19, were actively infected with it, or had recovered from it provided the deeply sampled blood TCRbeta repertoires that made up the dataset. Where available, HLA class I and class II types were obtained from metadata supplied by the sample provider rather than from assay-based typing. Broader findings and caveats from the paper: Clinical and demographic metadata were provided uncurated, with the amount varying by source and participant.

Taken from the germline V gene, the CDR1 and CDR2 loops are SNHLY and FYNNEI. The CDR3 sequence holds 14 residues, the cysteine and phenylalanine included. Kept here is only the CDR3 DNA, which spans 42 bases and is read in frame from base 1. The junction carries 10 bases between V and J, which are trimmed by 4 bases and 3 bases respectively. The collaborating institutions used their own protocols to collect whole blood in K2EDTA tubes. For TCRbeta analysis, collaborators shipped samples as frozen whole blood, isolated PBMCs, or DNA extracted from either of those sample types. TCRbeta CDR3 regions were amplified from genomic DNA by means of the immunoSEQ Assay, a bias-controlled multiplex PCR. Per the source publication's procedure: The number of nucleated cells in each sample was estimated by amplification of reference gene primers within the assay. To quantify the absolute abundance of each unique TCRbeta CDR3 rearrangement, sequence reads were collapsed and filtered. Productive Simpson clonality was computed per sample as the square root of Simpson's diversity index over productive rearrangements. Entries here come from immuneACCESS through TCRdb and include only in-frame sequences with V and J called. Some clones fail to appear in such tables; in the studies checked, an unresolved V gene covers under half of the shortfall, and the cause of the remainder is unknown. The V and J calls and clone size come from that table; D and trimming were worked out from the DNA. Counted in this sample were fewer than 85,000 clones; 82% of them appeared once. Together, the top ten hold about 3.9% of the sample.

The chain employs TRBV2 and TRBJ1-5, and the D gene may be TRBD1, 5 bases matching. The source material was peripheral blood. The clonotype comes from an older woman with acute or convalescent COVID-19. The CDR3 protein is CASSVGRDNQPQHF. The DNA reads TGTGCCAGCAGTGTTGGCAGGGACAATCAGCCCCAGCATTTT.